Below, 15 T cell receptor beta chains from the same sample are listed, as sequenced in a study of T-cell reconstitution after alpha-beta-depleted transplantation in children. The library targeted TCRbeta and was prepared with unique molecular identifiers. TCRdb recomputed calls from the PCR reads with MiXCR, one row per CDR3 protein. The sample shows a few hundred thousand distinct CDR3 sequences, 18% of them seen only once. The source material was PBMCs from the stem cell graft donor, sampled from the stem cell graft. The source of these receptors is a human donor who donated a stem cell graft to a child with acute lymphoblastic leukemia.

A few counts support this clonotype. The chain joins TRBV9 to TRBJ1-5, with TRBD1 matching 7 bases. J was trimmed by 6 bases and V by 3 bases; bases with no gene match: 9. In germline, CDR1 is SGDLS, CDR2 YYNGEE. The CDR3 runs to 15 residues. CDR3 loop: CASSADTGVAQPQHF. The DNA for the CDR3 is TGTGCCAGCAGCGCCGACACAGGGGTCGCTCAGCCCCAGCATTTT.

This clonotype showed up just a few times. CDR3 in amino acids: CASSFAGASTGELFF. CDR3 sequence (DNA): TGTGCCAGCAGCTTCGCGGGAGCCAGCACCGGGGAGCTGTTTTTT. The rearrangement uses TRBV7-9 and TRBJ2-2; 7 bases match TRBD2. The V gene end was trimmed by 3 bases and the J gene end by 4 bases; junction bases not matched to a gene: 5. This CDR3 spans 15 amino acids. The germline gives CDR1 SEHNR, CDR2 FQNEAQ (reference sequence). Combining the CDR3 with reference TRBV7-9 and TRBJ2-2 gives the whole variable domain DTGVSQNPRHKITKRGQNVTFRCDPISEHNRLYWYRQTLGQGPEFLTYFQNEAQLEKSRLLSDRFSAERPKGSFSTLEIQRTEQGDSAMYLCASSFAGASTGELFFGEGSRLTVL.

The gene calls are TRBV4-2 and TRBJ1-1; D may be TRBD1 (5 bases). Trimming removed 0 bases at V and 6 bases at J, with 23 bases between. This CDR3 has 18 residues. Looked up from germline, CDR1 is LGHNA and CDR2 is YNFKEQ. CDR3 amino acids: CASSQDIGAGVLGAEAFF. The CDR3 DNA is TGTGCCAGCAGCCAAGATATCGGGGCAGGCGTATTGGGAGCTGAAGCTTTCTTT.

CDR3 sequence (DNA): TGTGCCAGCGCAGACAGGGCGAGCACAGATACGCAGTATTTT. The encoded protein is CASADRASTDTQYF. This chain uses TRBV27 with TRBJ2-3, with TRBD1 matching over 7 bases. This CDR3 has 14 residues. Germline loops: CDR1 MNHEY, CDR2 SMNVEV (reference sequence). V lost 8 bases and J lost 0; bases outside the gene matches: 5.

V gene TRBV10-3 combines with J gene TRBJ2-7; 9 bases match TRBD1. The J segment lost 2 bases and the V segment lost 10 bases, leaving 6 bases of the junction unmatched. The CDR3 sequence is 13 residues long. CDR1 and CDR2 from the germline V gene are ENHRY and SYGVKD. This CDR3 is CATGTGPTYEQYF. The CDR3, as DNA: TGTGCCACTGGGACAGGGCCGACCTACGAGCAGTACTTC.

This clonotype came up a few times. This rearrangement joins TRBV21-1 to TRBJ2-7. TRBV21-1 is annotated as a pseudogene. There are 12 residues in the CDR3. CDR3: CASSNEFYEQYF. CDR3 coding DNA: TGTGCCAGCAGCAATGAGTTTTACGAGCAGTACTTC.

This chain joins TRBV24-1 and TRBJ2-3; D call uncertain. In germline, CDR1 is KGHDR, CDR2 SFDVKD. V dropped 9 bases and J dropped 2 bases, with 11 bases sitting between them. The CDR3 spans 13 residues. CDR3 bases: TGTGCCACCCCAATCCCCTCCACAGATACGCAGTATTTT. Protein: CATPIPSTDTQYF.

This clonotype was picked up a small number of times. The chain has TRBV3-1 and TRBJ1-4, with TRBD1 as a possible D gene (5 bases). The CDR3 is 18 residues long. Germline CDR1 and CDR2: LGHDT and YNNKEL (reference sequence). Trimming left V 4 bases short and J 4 bases short, with 22 bases between. CDR3 region: CASSPQPKTAGFNEKLFF. In DNA form, the CDR3 reads TGTGCCAGCAGCCCCCAACCAAAAACAGCAGGGTTTAATGAAAAACTGTTTTTT.

The V and J genes are TRBV5-1 and TRBJ1-4, with TRBD1 matching over 8 bases. Germline lookup yields CDR1 SGHRS and CDR2 YFSETQ. The junction had 10 bases not matched to a gene; V was cut back by 4 bases and J by 8 bases. This CDR3 comprises 15 residues. The CDR3 DNA reads as TGCGCCAGCAGCGGTCTGACAGGGGTTGAGGAAAAACTGTTTTTT. It is translated as CASSGLTGVEEKLFF.

The chain recombines TRBV5-1 with TRBJ2-1, with a tentative D call TRBD1 (6 bases). The CDR3 totals 17 residues. The germline V and J ends were trimmed by 4 bases and 9 bases, with 26 bases remaining between them. The germline gives CDR1 SGHRS, CDR2 YFSETQ. The CDR3 protein is CASSIPQGKALSAEQFF. CDR3 nucleotide sequence: TGCGCCAGCAGCATACCTCAGGGGAAGGCTCTGAGTGCTGAGCAGTTCTTC.

This clonotype was found many times. J is TRBJ1-3 and V is TRBV18; TRBD1 matches at 8 bases. CDR1 and CDR2 from the germline V gene are KGHSH and LQKENI. The CDR3 is 16 residues long. The junction had 7 bases not matched to a gene; V was cut back by 6 bases and J by 0 bases. The CDR3 DNA reads TGTGCCAGCTCCCTACCCACAGGGGGCTCTGGAAACACCATATATTTT. It encodes CASSLPTGGSGNTIYF.

The chain has TRBV6-5 and TRBJ2-1, with TRBD2 identical over 15 bases. The CDR3 totals 19 residues. Germline V gene data show CDR1 as MNHEY and CDR2 as SVGAGI. The V gene end was trimmed by 0 bases and the J gene end by 3 bases; junction bases not matched to a gene: 6. The CDR3 loop is CASSYSGTSGRKGYNEQFF. The CDR3 nucleotides read TGTGCCAGCAGTTACTCCGGGACTAGCGGGAGGAAGGGCTACAATGAGCAGTTCTTC.

V is TRBV2 and J is TRBJ1-1; D possibly corresponds to TRBD1 (6 bases). The CDR3 is 13 residues long. V dropped 11 bases and J dropped 1 base, with 14 bases sitting between them. CDR1 SNHLY and CDR2 FYNNEI come from the germline V gene. Here the CDR3 DNA reads TGTGCCGGGTGGGGGCCGCGGAACACTGAAGCTTTCTTT. This sequence encodes CAGWGPRNTEAFF. The full variable domain, rest sourced from reference TRBV2 and TRBJ1-1, is EPEVTQTPSHQVTQMGQEVILRCVPISNHLYFYWYRQILGQKVEFLVSFYNNEISEKSEIFDDQFSVERPDGSNFTLKIRSTKLEDSAMYFCAGWGPRNTEAFFGQGTRLTVV.

The CDR3 DNA follows: TGTGCCAGCAGCTTCGGGAAATCCTACGAGCAGTACTTC. Encoded protein: CASSFGKSYEQYF. The rearrangement joins TRBV7-8 to TRBJ2-7, with D perhaps TRBD2 (5 bases). The germline gives CDR1 SGHVS, CDR2 FQNEAQ. V was clipped by 3 bases and J by 1 base, with 7 bases between them. The CDR3 consists of 13 residues.

The V and J genes are TRBV6-1 and TRBJ2-3, with 14 bases that match TRBD2. CDR1 and CDR2 from the germline V gene are MNHNS and SASEGT. The CDR3 is 15 amino acids. The V gene end was trimmed by 6 bases and the J gene end by 5 bases; junction bases not matched to a gene: 4. CDR3 bases: TGTGCCAGCAGACCTGGACTAGCGGGAGGAGATACGCAGTATTTT. It codes for CASRPGLAGGDTQYF.